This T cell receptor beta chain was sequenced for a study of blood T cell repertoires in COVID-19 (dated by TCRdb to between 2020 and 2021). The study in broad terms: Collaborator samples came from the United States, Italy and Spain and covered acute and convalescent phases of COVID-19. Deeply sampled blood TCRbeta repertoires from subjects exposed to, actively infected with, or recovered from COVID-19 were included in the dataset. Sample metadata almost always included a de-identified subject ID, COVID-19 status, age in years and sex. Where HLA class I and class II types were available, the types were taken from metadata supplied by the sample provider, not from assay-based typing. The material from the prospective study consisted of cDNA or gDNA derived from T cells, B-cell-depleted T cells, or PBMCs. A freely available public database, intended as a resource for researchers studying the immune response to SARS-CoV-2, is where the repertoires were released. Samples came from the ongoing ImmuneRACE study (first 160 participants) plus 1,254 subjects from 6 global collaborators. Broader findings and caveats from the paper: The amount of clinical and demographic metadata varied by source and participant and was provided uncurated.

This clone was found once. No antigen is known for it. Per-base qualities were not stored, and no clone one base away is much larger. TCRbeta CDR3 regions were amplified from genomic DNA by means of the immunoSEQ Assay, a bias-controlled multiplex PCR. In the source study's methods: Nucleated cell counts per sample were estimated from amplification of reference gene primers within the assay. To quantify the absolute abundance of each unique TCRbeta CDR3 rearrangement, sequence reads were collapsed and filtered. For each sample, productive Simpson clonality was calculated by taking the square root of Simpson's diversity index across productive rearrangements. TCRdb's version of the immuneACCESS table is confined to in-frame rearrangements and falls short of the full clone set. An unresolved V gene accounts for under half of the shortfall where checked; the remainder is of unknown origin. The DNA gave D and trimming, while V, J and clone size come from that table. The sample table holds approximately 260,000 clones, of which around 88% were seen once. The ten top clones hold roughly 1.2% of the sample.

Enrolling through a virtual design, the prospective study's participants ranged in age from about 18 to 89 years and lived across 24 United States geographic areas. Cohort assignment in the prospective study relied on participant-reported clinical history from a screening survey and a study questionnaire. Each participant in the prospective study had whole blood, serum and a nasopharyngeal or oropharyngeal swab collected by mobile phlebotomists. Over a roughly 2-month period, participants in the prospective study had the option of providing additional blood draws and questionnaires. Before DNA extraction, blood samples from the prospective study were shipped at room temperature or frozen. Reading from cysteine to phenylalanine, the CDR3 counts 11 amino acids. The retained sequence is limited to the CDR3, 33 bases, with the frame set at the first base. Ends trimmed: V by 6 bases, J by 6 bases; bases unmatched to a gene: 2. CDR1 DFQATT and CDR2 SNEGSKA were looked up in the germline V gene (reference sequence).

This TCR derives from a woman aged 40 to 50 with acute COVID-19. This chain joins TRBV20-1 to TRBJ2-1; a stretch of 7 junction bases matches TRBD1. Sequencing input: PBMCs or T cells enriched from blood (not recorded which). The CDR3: CSAYRGNEQFF. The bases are TGCAGTGCATACAGGGGCAATGAGCAGTTCTTC.